This T cell receptor beta chain was observed in a study of regulatory T cells in long-lasting Graves disease. The wider study: Over-5-year antithyroid drug use with positive TSH receptor antibodies defined persistent Graves' disease in the study.

Time point denoted: persistent/refractory GD, antithyroid drugs over 5 years with positive TRAb. RNA from PBMCs was the source of the TCR library. CDR3 regions were amplified by Arm-PCR using iRepertoire HTBI primers to build TCR beta libraries. From the multiplex PCR reads, TCRdb called clonotypes with MiXCR, one entry per CDR3 protein. In the table there are 400,000 to 500,000 distinct CDR3 sequences, about a fifth of which are singletons. The study's findings and limits: When disease was persistent, TRBV28, TRBJ1-2 and TRBJ2-5 were the favored segments. Persistent Graves' patients showed less TCR diversity than newly diagnosed patients showed.

Germline assignment: CDR1 MNHNS and CDR2 SASEGT. The CDR3 covers 15 residues. After removal of 10 bases from V and 10 bases from J, the junction contained 18 bases not matched to a gene. This clonotype has a count of ten or more. Its antigen is unknown. Sequences were derived from peripheral blood mononuclear cells (PBMCs), sampled when the disease was refractory, from a patient treated with antithyroid drugs. This chain links TRBV6-1 with TRBJ2-5; 10 bases are shared with TRBD2. The sequence came from a female donor with Graves disease. The CDR3 reads CATQELAGRLWGQYF. The CDR3 coding sequence is TGTGCCACCCAGGAACTAGCGGGGCGTTTGTGGGGCCAGTACTTC.